This T cell receptor beta chain came from a study of blood T cell repertoires in COVID-19. Study details: COVID-19 samples, acute and convalescent, were from the United States, Italy and Spain.

Generated by immunoSEQ multiplex PCR, the TCRdb table keeps only in-frame clones and is missing some. This sample has tens of thousands of clones; around 68% occur once, and the top ten carry around 10%. Germline CDR1 and CDR2: SEHNR and FQNEAQ (reference sequence). V was cut by 7 bases and J by 8 bases, with 21 bases left in between. The CDR3 has 15 residues. Sequencing used peripheral blood. V and J are TRBV7-9 and TRBJ2-1, with D tentatively TRBD2 (7 bases). This TCR was recovered from a woman aged 70-85 years with acute or convalescent COVID-19. The chain's CDR3 is CASTSLPRGRDEQFF. The CDR3 region has the DNA TGTGCCAGCACCTCCCTACCGCGGGGGCGGGATGAGCAGTTCTTC. Based on the CDR3 plus reference TRBV7-9 and TRBJ2-1, the full variable domain is DTGVSQNPRHKITKRGQNVTFRCDPISEHNRLYWYRQTLGQGPEFLTYFQNEAQLEKSRLLSDRFSAERPKGSFSTLEIQRTEQGDSAMYLCASTSLPRGRDEQFFGPGTRLTVL.